This TCR beta chain stems from a study of T cells in Graves' hyperthyroidism and ophthalmopathy. RNA transcripts gave rise to amplified TCR beta CDR3 regions. An initial round of RT-PCR targeting the TCR CDR3 relied on the HTBI primer set. MiXCR was run by TCRdb on the multiplex PCR reads, yielding one entry per CDR3 protein. The profile shows 250,000 to 300,000 distinct CDR3 sequences, less than 15% of them singletons. Findings and caveats of the study: Stable hyperthyroidism was separated from ophthalmopathy by a model based on 13 V-J features.

The CDR3 is 14 residues long. Trimming pared 8 bases from V and 10 bases from J, leaving 23 bases between. From germline, CDR1 is MDHEN and CDR2 SYDVKM. This clonotype showed up many times. Its target is unknown. Patients between 18 and 65 years old had hyperthyroidism, newly diagnosed and lasting under 2 months. Diagnosis relied on clinical symptoms, serum thyroxine and TRAb, thyroid ultrasound and orbital computed tomography. The blood sample predates any ophthalmopathy symptoms, coming from first hyperthyroidism diagnosis. The J gene is TRBJ1-1, the V gene TRBV28; D is uncertain. The sample comprised blood. The clonotype comes from a woman aged 40-49 years with Graves' hyperthyroidism that later progressed to Graves' ophthalmopathy. The CDR3 bases are TGTGCCAGCCAAAGTAGCTTTTCTCCTACGGGAGCTTTCTTT. Translated: CASQSSFSPTGAFF.